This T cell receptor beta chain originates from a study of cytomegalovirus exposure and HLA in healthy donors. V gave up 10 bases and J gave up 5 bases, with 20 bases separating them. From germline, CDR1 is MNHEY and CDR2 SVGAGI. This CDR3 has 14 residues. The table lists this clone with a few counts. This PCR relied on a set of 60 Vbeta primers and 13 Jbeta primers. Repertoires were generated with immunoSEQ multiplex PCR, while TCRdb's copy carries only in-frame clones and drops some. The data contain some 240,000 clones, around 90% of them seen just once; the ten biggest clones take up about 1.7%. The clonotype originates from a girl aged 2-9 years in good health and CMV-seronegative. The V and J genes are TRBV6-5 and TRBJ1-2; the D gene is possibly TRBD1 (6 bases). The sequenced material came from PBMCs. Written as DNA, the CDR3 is TGTGCCACCACAGGGCTTGCCTGGGGGTATGGCTACACCTTC. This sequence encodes CATTGLAWGYGYTF.